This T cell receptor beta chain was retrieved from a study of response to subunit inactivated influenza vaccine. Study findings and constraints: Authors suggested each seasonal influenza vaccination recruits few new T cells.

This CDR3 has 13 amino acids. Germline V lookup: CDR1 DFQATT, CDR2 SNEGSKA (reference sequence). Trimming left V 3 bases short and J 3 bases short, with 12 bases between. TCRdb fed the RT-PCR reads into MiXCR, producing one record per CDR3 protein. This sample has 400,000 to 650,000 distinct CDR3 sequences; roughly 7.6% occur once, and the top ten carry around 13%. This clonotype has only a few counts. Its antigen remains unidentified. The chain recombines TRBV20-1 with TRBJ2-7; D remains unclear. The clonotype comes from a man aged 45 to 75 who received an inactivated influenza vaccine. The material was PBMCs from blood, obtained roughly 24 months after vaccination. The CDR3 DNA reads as TGCAGTGCTAGGTCGGGTGATTTCTACGAGCAGTACTTC. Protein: CSARSGDFYEQYF.